Included here is one T cell receptor (beta chain) sequence, with context. The antigen is undetermined. TCRdb keeps only in-frame clones here, not all; method: immunoSEQ multiplex PCR. There are about 64,000 clones in the sample; 80% to 90% occur only once, and approximately 3.7% lies in the top ten. Time point of the sample: week 23, last vaccination. One vaccine dose held 300 ug of mutant IDH1 20-mer peptide and came with topical imiquimod. The data derive from a study of a mutant IDH1 vaccine in newly diagnosed glioma. Across the whole study: Those enrolled had earlier been treated with radiotherapy, temozolomide, or both, mostly both.

The receptor's source is a man aged 25 to 40 with glioma. The sequencing here drew on PBMCs, taken from a glioma patient whose treatment included an IDH1 peptide vaccine.

CDR3: CASSLIHPSTSPEGEKLFF. The CDR3, as DNA: TGTGCCAGCAGTTTAATACACCCCTCTACATCTCCTGAAGGGGAAAAACTGTTTTTT. The chain carries TRBV28 and TRBJ1-4; D is undetermined. The germline gives CDR1 MDHEN, CDR2 SYDVKM. Trimming took off 2 bases at V and 8 bases at J, with 27 bases between the two ends. The CDR3 runs 19 residues.